This T cell receptor beta chain was captured in a study of blood T cell repertoires in COVID-19. As for the study in general: From the United States, Italy and Spain came samples of acute and convalescent COVID-19. T cells, B-cell-depleted T cells, or PBMCs provided the cDNA or gDNA that served as material.

This clone was seen only once. How the authors handled the data: Quantification of nucleated cells was approximated via reference gene primer amplification. Assay used: immunoSEQ multiplex PCR; TCRdb lists only in-frame clones, some missing. From that table come the V and J calls and clone size; the DNA was used to work out D and trimming. The sample gives fewer than 85,000 clones, approximately 84% of which show up once; around 27% is in the top ten. CDR3 length: 16 residues. From germline, CDR1 is MRHNA and CDR2 SNTAGT. Trimming took 0 bases from V and 4 from J, leaving 15 bases between them. This TCR came from a human donor in a cohort sampled during active COVID-19. This chain connects TRBV6-4 to TRBJ1-1, with D tentatively TRBD1 (6 bases). Source material: peripheral blood. CDR3 sequence reads: CASSDSRGGGGTEAFF. The DNA for the CDR3 is TGTGCCAGCAGTGACTCGAGGGGGGGAGGGGGCACTGAAGCTTTCTTT.